This passage covers 19 T cell receptor beta chains from one sample sequenced in a study of cytomegalovirus exposure and HLA in healthy donors. 13 Jbeta primers and 60 Vbeta primers were used for the PCR. Repertoires were generated with immunoSEQ multiplex PCR, while TCRdb's copy carries only in-frame clones and drops some. The data contain 100,000 or so clones, roughly 15% of them singletons. The sequenced sample consisted of PBMCs. All receptors derive from a female donor in good health and CMV-seronegative.

J is TRBJ2-7 and V is TRBV5-1, with TRBD1 identical over 8 bases. This CDR3 has 13 amino acids. CDR1 is SGHRS, CDR2 YFSETQ, per germline. The V gene end was trimmed by 5 bases and the J gene end by 5 bases; junction bases not matched to a gene: 6. CDR3 nucleotide sequence: TGCGCCAGCAGTCAGGGGGCTCATAACGAGCAGTACTTC. Amino acids: CASSQGAHNEQYF.

Points on this clone: Germline is not matched at one junction end, which may reflect a read error. The genes are TRBV5-1 and TRBJ1-2; 8 bases are shared with TRBD1. The CDR3 totals 16 residues. Germline-derived CDR1 and CDR2 are SGHRS and YFSETQ. The CDR3 sequence is CASSPREGDRNSGYTF. For the CDR3, the DNA is TGCGCCAGCAGCCCGCGAGAGGGGGACAGGAACTCTGGCTACACCTTC.

The chain is built from TRBV5-1 and TRBJ2-1, with 8 bases lining up with TRBD1. The V gene's germline CDR1 is SGHRS and CDR2 YFSETQ. V dropped 0 bases and J dropped 5; count of bases not matched to a gene: 1. The CDR3 totals 14 residues. The DNA of the CDR3 is TGCGCCAGCAGCTTGGACAGGGGGGACAATGAGCAGTTCTTC. Its translation: CASSLDRGDNEQFF.

The chain is built from TRBV2 and TRBJ2-1, with TRBD1 identical over 10 bases. V lost 8 bases, J lost 8 bases, and 9 bases stayed unmatched. The CDR3 loop spans 14 amino acids. Germline values: CDR1 SNHLY, CDR2 FYNNEI. The CDR3 DNA sequence: TGTGCCAGCTTCGACAGGGGGCCAGCGGATGAGCAGTTCTTC. It translates to CASFDRGPADEQFF.

Only a few counts were recorded for this clone. V gene TRBV5-1 combines with J gene TRBJ1-1; D is ambiguous. CDR1 SGHRS and CDR2 YFSETQ come from the germline V gene. The CDR3 consists of 15 residues. V was pared by 2 bases and J by 6 bases, with 17 bases between. CDR3 coding DNA: TGCGCCAGCAGCTTCTCAGATTTCACAACGTCTGAAGCTTTCTTT. It yields the protein CASSFSDFTTSEAFF.

The chain recombines TRBV5-4 with TRBJ1-1; 9 bases map to TRBD1. With V trimmed by 4 bases and J by 3 bases, 13 bases remained unmatched. The CDR3 loop spans 17 amino acids. Germline CDR1 reads SGHNT; CDR2 reads YYREEE (reference sequence). CDR3 sequence: CASSTITGGNRDTEAFF. Here the CDR3 DNA reads TGTGCCAGCAGCACCATCACAGGGGGCAATAGGGACACTGAAGCTTTCTTT.

This chain connects TRBV5-4 to TRBJ1-1; tentative D call: TRBD1 (6 bases). V was trimmed by 0 bases and J by 7 bases, leaving 10 bases between them. Germline values: CDR1 SGHNT, CDR2 YYREEE (reference sequence). The CDR3 is made up of 13 amino acids. The CDR3 loop reads CASSLEGVGEAFF. The CDR3 DNA reads TGTGCCAGCAGCTTGGAGGGGGTGGGTGAAGCTTTCTTT.

J is TRBJ1-5 and V is TRBV19; 9 bases agree with TRBD1. This CDR3 has 16 residues. V gave up 4 bases and J gave up 6 bases; unmatched junction bases: 10. CDR1 and CDR2 from the germline V gene are LNHDA and SQIVND (reference sequence). This CDR3 is CASSRPPGQGVQPQHF. CDR3 DNA sequence: TGTGCCAGTAGTAGGCCTCCGGGACAGGGAGTTCAGCCCCAGCATTTT.

The chain carries TRBV4-1 and TRBJ2-4, with D maybe TRBD1 (6 bases). The V and J ends lost 4 bases and 8 bases respectively, with 18 bases between them. From germline, CDR1 is MGHRA and CDR2 YSYEKL. The CDR3 has 15 amino acids. Written as DNA, the CDR3 is TGCGCCAGCAGCCCAGCTACAGGGTCGGTGGACATTCAGTACTTC. Translated: CASSPATGSVDIQYF.

There are a few counts of this clone. The chain is built from TRBV5-6 and TRBJ2-7; D is ambiguous. The CDR3 is 13 amino acids. Per germline, CDR1 SGHDT and CDR2 YYEEEE. The germline V and J ends were trimmed by 0 bases and 3 bases, with 7 bases remaining between them. The DNA for the CDR3 is TGTGCCAGCAGCTTGGCCATCCACTACGAGCAGTACTTC. This encodes CASSLAIHYEQYF.

The chain has TRBV2 and TRBJ2-1; 11 bases line up with TRBD2. The length of the CDR3 is 15 residues. Trimming cost V 5 bases and J 3 bases; bases outside gene matches: 3. CDR1 and CDR2 (germline): SNHLY, FYNNEI. DNA of the CDR3: TGTGCCAGCAGTCAACTAGCGGGAGACTACAATGAGCAGTTCTTC. This gives the protein CASSQLAGDYNEQFF. Drawing the rest from reference TRBV2 and TRBJ2-1, the complete variable domain is EPEVTQTPSHQVTQMGQEVILRCVPISNHLYFYWYRQILGQKVEFLVSFYNNEISEKSEIFDDQFSVERPDGSNFTLKIRSTKLEDSAMYFCASSQLAGDYNEQFFGPGTRLTVL.

The genes are TRBV2 and TRBJ1-2, with a tentative D call TRBD1 (5 bases). This CDR3 is 13 amino acids long. CDR1 and CDR2 (germline): SNHLY, FYNNEI. V was pared by 5 bases and J by 2 bases, with 9 bases between. CDR3 sequence: CASSPGENYGYTF. For the CDR3, the DNA is TGTGCCAGCAGTCCGGGGGAGAACTATGGCTACACCTTC.

A few counts support this clone. The genes are TRBV7-9 and TRBJ1-4; 9 bases align to TRBD1. Germline V gene data show CDR1 as SEHNR and CDR2 as FQNEAQ (reference sequence). J gave up 4 bases and V 9 bases, and 9 bases lay outside the gene matches. This CDR3 comprises 15 residues. CDR3 in DNA: TGTGCCAGTGAACTAGGGACAGGGCTTAATGAAAAACTGTTTTTT. Translated: CASELGTGLNEKLFF.

This clone was observed a handful of times. J is TRBJ1-1 and V is TRBV6-5; D is unresolved. The V end was cut by 7 bases, the J end by 0 bases, with 9 bases between. The germline V gene has CDR1 MNHEY and CDR2 SVGAGI. The CDR3 is made up of 13 amino acids. DNA for the CDR3: TGTGCCAGCACTTTACACGTGAACACTGAAGCTTTCTTT. Amino acids: CASTLHVNTEAFF.

The chain joins TRBV20-1 to TRBJ1-2, with a possible D match to TRBD1 (5 bases). This CDR3 spans 11 amino acids. Germline CDR1 is DFQATT and CDR2 is SNEGSKA (reference sequence). Trimming shortened V by 1 base and J by 8 bases, and 8 bases separated the two germline ends. The CDR3 protein is CSARGRGGYTF. Here the CDR3 DNA reads TGCAGTGCTAGAGGGAGGGGCGGCTACACCTTC.

This clone was counted only a few times. This sequence joins TRBV6-5 and TRBJ1-4; D might be TRBD1 (6 bases). V was shortened by 6 bases and J by 10 bases, with 18 bases between the two germline ends. The CDR3 covers 14 residues. Germline CDR1 reads MNHEY; CDR2 reads SVGAGI. The CDR3 is CASSTPGRGAKLFF. CDR3 nucleotides: TGTGCCAGCAGCACTCCAGGTCGGGGGGCAAAACTGTTTTTT.

In its sample, this clone was seen a few times. The J gene is TRBJ1-1, the V gene TRBV7-2; possible D gene TRBD1, 5 bases. This CDR3 has 14 amino acids. Germline V gene data show CDR1 as SGHTA and CDR2 as FQGNSA. Deletions cut 3 bases from V and 0 bases from J, with 8 bases between. CDR3 protein: CASSFTGMNTEAFF. DNA for the CDR3: TGTGCCAGCAGCTTTACAGGAATGAACACTGAAGCTTTCTTT. Together with reference TRBV7-2 and TRBJ1-1, the CDR3 gives the full variable domain: GAGVSQSPSNKVTEKGKDVELRCDPISGHTALYWYRQSLGQGLEFLIYFQGNSAPDKSGLPSDRFSAERTGGSVSTLTIQRTQQEDSAVYLCASSFTGMNTEAFFGQGTRLTVV.

J is TRBJ2-7 and V is TRBV5-1; 7 bases are shared with TRBD1. With V trimmed by 3 bases and J by 5 bases, 20 bases remained unmatched. The germline V gene has CDR1 SGHRS and CDR2 YFSETQ. The CDR3 is made up of 18 amino acids. The CDR3 sequence is CASSSRDSGLGVTNEQYF. The CDR3, as DNA: TGCGCCAGCAGCTCCCGGGACAGTGGACTTGGAGTAACGAACGAGCAGTACTTC.

This chain joins TRBV5-4 and TRBJ2-7; 9 nucleotides line up with TRBD2. After removal of 4 bases from V and 2 bases from J, the junction contained 7 bases not matched to a gene. The CDR3 length is 15 residues. CDR1 SGHNT and CDR2 YYREEE come from the germline V gene (reference sequence). As DNA, the CDR3 is TGTGCCAGCAGCCTGCCCTTAGCGGGGGCCTACGAGCAGTACTTC. Amino acids: CASSLPLAGAYEQYF.